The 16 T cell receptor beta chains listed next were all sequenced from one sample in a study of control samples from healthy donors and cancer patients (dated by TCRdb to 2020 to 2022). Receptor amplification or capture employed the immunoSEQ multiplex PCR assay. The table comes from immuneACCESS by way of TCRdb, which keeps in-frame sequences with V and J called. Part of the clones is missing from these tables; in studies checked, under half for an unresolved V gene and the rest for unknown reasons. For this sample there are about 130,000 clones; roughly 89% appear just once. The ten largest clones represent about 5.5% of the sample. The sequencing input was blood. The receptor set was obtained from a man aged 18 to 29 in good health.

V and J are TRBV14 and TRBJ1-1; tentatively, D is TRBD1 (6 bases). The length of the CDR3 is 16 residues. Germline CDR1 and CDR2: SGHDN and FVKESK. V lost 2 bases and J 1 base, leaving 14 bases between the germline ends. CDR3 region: CASSQNTGWTNTEAFF. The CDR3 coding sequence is TGTGCCAGCAGCCAAAATACAGGGTGGACGAACACTGAAGCTTTCTTT.

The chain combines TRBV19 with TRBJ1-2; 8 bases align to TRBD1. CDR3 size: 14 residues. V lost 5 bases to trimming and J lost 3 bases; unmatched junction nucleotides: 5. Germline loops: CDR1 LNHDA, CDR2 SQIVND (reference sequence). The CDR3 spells CASSLWDRYYGYTF. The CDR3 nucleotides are TGTGCCAGTAGTCTCTGGGACAGGTACTATGGCTACACCTTC.

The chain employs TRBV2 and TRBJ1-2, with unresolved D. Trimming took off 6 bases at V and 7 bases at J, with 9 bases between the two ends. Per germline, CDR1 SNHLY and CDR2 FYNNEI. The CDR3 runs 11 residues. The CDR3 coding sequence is TGTGCCAGCAGGGTTGAGGTTGGCTACACCTTC. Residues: CASRVEVGYTF. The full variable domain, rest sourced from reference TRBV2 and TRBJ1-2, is EPEVTQTPSHQVTQMGQEVILRCVPISNHLYFYWYRQILGQKVEFLVSFYNNEISEKSEIFDDQFSVERPDGSNFTLKIRSTKLEDSAMYFCASRVEVGYTFGSGTRLTVV.

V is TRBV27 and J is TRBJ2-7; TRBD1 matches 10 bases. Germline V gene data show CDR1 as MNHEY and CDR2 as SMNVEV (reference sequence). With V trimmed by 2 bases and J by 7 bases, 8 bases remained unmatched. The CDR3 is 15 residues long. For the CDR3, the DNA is TGTGCCAGCAGTTTAGTGGGACAGGGGCCCCGGGAGCAGTACTTC. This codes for CASSLVGQGPREQYF.

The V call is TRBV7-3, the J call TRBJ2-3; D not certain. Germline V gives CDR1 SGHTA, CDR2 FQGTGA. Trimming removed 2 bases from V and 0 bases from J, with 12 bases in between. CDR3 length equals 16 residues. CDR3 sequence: CASSLLGGASTDTQYF. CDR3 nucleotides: TGTGCCAGCAGCTTACTCGGTGGTGCTAGCACAGATACGCAGTATTTT.

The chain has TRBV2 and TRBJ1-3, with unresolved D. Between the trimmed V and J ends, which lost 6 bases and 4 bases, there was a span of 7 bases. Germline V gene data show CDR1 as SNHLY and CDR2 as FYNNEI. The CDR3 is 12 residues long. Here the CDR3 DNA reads TGTGCCAGCAGGTCGGAGGGAAACACCATATATTTT. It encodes CASRSEGNTIYF. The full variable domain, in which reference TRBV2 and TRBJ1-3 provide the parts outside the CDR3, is EPEVTQTPSHQVTQMGQEVILRCVPISNHLYFYWYRQILGQKVEFLVSFYNNEISEKSEIFDDQFSVERPDGSNFTLKIRSTKLEDSAMYFCASRSEGNTIYFGEGSWLTVV.

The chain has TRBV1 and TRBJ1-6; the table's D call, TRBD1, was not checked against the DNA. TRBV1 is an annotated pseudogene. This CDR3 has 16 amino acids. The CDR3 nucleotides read TGCACCAGCAGCCAAGCTTTAACAGGGAACAATTCACCCCTCCACTTT. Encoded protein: CTSSQALTGNNSPLHF.

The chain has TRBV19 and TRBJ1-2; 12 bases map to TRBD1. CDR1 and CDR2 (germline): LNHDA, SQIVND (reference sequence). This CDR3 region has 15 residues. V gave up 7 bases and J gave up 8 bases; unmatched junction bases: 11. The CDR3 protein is CASTRDRGRIGGYTF. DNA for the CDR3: TGTGCCAGTACCCGGGACAGGGGGCGGATCGGGGGCTACACCTTC. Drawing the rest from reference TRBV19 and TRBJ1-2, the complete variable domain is DGGITQSPKYLFRKEGQNVTLSCEQNLNHDAMYWYRQDPGQGLRLIYYSQIVNDFQKGDIAEGYSVSREKKESFPLTVTSAQKNPTAFYLCASTRDRGRIGGYTFGSGTRLTVV.

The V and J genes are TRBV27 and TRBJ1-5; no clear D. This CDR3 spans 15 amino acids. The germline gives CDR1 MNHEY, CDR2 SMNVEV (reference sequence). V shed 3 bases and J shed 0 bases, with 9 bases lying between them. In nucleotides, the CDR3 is TGTGCCAGCAGTTTTTTGGGGAATAGCAATCAGCCCCAGCATTTT. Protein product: CASSFLGNSNQPQHF.

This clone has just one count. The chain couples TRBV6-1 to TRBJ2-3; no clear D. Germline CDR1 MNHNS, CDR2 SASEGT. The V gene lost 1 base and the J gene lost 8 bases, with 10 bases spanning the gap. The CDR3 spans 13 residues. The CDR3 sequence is CASSEVRTGTQYF. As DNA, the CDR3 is TGTGCCAGCAGTGAAGTGAGGACGGGTACGCAGTATTTT.

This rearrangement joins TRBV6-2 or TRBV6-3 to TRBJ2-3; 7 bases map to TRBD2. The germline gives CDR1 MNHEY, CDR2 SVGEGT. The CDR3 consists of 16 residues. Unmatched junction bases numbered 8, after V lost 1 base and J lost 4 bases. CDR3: CASSYYPAGQADTQYF. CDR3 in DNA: TGTGCCAGCAGTTACTACCCAGCGGGGCAAGCAGATACGCAGTATTTT.

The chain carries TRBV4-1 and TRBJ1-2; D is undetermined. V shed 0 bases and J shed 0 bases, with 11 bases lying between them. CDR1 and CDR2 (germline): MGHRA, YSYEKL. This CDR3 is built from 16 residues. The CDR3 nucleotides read TGCGCCAGCAGCCAAGATAAGAGCAGTTCTAACTATGGCTACACCTTC. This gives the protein CASSQDKSSSNYGYTF.

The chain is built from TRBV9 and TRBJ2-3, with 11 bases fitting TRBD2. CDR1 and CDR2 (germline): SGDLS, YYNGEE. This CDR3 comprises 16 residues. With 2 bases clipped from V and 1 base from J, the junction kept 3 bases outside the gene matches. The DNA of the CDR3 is TGTGCCAGCAGCGTCCCACTAGCGGGAGGCACAGATACGCAGTATTTT. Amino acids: CASSVPLAGGTDTQYF.

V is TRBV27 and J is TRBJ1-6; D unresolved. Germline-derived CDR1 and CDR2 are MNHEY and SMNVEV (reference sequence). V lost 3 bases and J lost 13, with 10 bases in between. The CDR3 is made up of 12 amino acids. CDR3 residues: CASSFPGYPLHF. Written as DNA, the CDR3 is TGTGCCAGCAGTTTCCCGGGATACCCCCTCCACTTT.

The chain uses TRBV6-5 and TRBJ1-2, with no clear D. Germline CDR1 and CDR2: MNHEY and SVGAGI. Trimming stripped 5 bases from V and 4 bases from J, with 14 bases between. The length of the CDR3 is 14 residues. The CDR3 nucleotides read TGTGCCAGCAGTCCTGGGAGGAGTAGCTATGGCTACACCTTC. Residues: CASSPGRSSYGYTF.

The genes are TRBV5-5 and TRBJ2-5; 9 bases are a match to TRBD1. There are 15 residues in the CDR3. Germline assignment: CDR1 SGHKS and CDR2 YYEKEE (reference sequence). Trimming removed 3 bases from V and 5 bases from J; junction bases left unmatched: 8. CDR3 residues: CASSSYRGQGETQYF. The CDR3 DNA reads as TGTGCCAGCAGCTCGTACAGGGGGCAGGGGGAGACCCAGTACTTC.